Many counts were recorded for the clone carrying this T cell receptor (beta chain). No antigen is known for it. The data are from a study of regulatory T cells in long-lasting Graves disease. With iRepertoire HTBI primers and Arm-PCR of CDR3 regions, TCR beta libraries were built. A single record per CDR3 protein comes from TCRdb applying MiXCR to the multiplex PCR reads. The sample consists of more than 300,000 distinct CDR3 sequences, roughly 16% of them appearing once. Time point: newly diagnosed GD, antithyroid drugs for less than 3 months. PBMCs provided the RNA from which the TCR library was made. Overall study findings and caveats: The study found TRBV28, TRBJ1-2 and TRBJ2-5 favored in persistent disease. Persistent Graves' patients showed less TCR diversity than newly diagnosed patients showed.

The CDR3 extends over 13 amino acids. Trimming shortened V by 3 bases and J by 5 bases, and 10 bases separated the two germline ends. Germline loops: CDR1 MNHNS, CDR2 SASEGT. Separately, the same data were catalogued under a study of T cells in Graves' hyperthyroidism and ophthalmopathy. That study adds: Stable Graves' hyperthyroidism denoted no ophthalmopathy progression over 18 months. The TCR CDR3 was amplified in a first-round RT-PCR using the HTBI primer set.

This chain uses TRBV6-1 with TRBJ1-2; D not certain. This TCR came from a woman between 18 and 29 years old with Graves disease. Sequencing was performed on peripheral blood mononuclear cells (PBMCs), taken at new diagnosis, from a patient treated with antithyroid drugs. Here the CDR3 DNA reads TGTGCCAGCAGTGACACAGACCTATATGGCTACACCTTC. Translating it yields CASSDTDLYGYTF.